This record covers a single T cell receptor beta chain. Its antigen is currently not known. Per-base quality was not reported, and no clone a single base away is much larger than it. The entry originates in a study of blood T cell repertoires in COVID-19 (dated by TCRdb to the early 2020s). A note on the overall study: Collaborator samples came from the United States, Italy and Spain and covered acute and convalescent phases of COVID-19. The prospective study material was composed of cDNA or gDNA derived from T cells, B-cell-depleted T cells, or PBMCs. The dataset comprised deeply sampled blood TCRbeta repertoires from subjects exposed to, actively infected with, or recovered from COVID-19. A freely available public database, intended as a resource for researchers studying the immune response to SARS-CoV-2, is where the repertoires were released. The samples were drawn from the first 160 participants of the ongoing ImmuneRACE study and from over 950 subjects provided by 6 global collaborators. The sample metadata nearly always contained a de-identified subject ID, COVID-19 status, age in years and sex. Where available, HLA class I and class II types were taken from metadata supplied by the sample provider and were not determined by assay-based typing. General conclusions and limits of the study: Clinical and demographic metadata were provided uncurated, with the amount varying by source and participant.

Each collaborating institution followed its own protocols to collect whole blood in K2EDTA tubes. Collaborator samples were shipped for TCRbeta analysis as frozen whole blood, isolated PBMCs, or DNA extracted from either sample type. The immunoSEQ Assay, a bias-controlled multiplex PCR, was used to amplify TCRbeta CDR3 regions from genomic DNA. The authors' pipeline ran thus. The number of nucleated cells in each sample was estimated from the amplification of reference gene primers within the assay. Sequence reads were collapsed and filtered to measure the absolute abundance of every unique TCRbeta CDR3 rearrangement. Productive Simpson clonality was computed per sample as the square root of Simpson's diversity index over productive rearrangements. TCRdb stores this immuneACCESS table with in-frame sequences only. Part of the clones is absent; in the studies checked, under half of the shortfall reflects unresolved V genes, and no reason is known for the rest. Clone size and V and J calls were adopted from that table, with D and trimming inferred from the DNA. Present in this sample are approximately 200,000 clones, less than 90% of which were seen just once. The ten largest clones take up 0.95% to 1.3% of the sample.

The TCR comes from a young man with acute or convalescent COVID-19. Source material: peripheral blood.

CDR3 reads: CSVVRTLNTEAFF. The DNA sequence reads TGCAGCGTTGTAAGGACACTTAACACTGAAGCTTTCTTT. Recombination connected TRBV29-1 to TRBJ1-1; perhaps TRBD1 is the D gene, with 5 bases matching. V loses 4 bases of germline sequence and J loses 2 bases, and the interval between the two ends is 11 bases. CDR1 and CDR2, looked up from the germline V gene, are SQVTM and ANQGSEA. Its CDR3 holds 13 amino acids, cysteine through phenylalanine. The CDR3 DNA has 39 bases and is translated from base 1.